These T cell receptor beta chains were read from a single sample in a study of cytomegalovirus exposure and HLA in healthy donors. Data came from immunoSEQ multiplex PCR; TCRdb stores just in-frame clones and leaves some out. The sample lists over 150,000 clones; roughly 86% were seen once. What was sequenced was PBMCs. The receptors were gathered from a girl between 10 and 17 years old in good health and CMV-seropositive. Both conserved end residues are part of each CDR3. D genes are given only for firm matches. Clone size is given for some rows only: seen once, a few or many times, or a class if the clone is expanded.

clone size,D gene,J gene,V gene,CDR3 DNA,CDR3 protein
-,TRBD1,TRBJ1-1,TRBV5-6,TGTGCCAGCAGCTTGGCCGCAGGGGGGAACACTGAAGCTTTCTTT,CASSLAAGGNTEAFF
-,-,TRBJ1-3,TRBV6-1,TGTGCCAGCAGTGAGTCTCCGACAAGCTCTGGAAACACCATATATTTT,CASSESPTSSGNTIYF
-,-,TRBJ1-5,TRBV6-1,TGTGCCAGCCAGGAGGGAAGGCCCCAGCATTTT,CASQEGRPQHF
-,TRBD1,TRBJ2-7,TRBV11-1,TGTGCCAGCAGCTCTGAAGGACAGGGGGCAACCTACGAGCAGTACTTC,CASSSEGQGATYEQYF
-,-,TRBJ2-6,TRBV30,TGTGCCTGGAACCACGGCCGGACAGTCTGGAGCTCTGGGGCCAACGTCCTGACTTTC,CAWNHGRTVWSSGANVLTF
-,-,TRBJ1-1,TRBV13,TGTGCCAGCAGCTTAGCGGCCTATGCACGGGACACTGAAGCTTTCTTT,CASSLAAYARDTEAFF
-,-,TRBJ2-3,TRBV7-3,TGTGCCAGCAGCACAACAACCACAGATACGCAGTATTTT,CASSTTTTDTQYF
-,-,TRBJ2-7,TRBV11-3,TGTGCCAGCAGCTTAGAAGTCGGTGGGCAGTACTTC,CASSLEVGGQYF
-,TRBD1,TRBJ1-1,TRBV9,TGTGCCAGCAGCGCTTACAGGGGAGGCACTGAAGCTTTCTTT,CASSAYRGGTEAFF
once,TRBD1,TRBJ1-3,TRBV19,TGTGCCACGGGACAGGGGGTCTCCTACTCTGGAAACACCATATATTTT,CATGQGVSYSGNTIYF
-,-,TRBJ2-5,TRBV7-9,TGTGCCAGCAGCTTACCCCTGAGAGAGACCCAGTACTTC,CASSLPLRETQYF
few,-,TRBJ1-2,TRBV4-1,TGCGCCAGCAGCCAACCTACAGGGAAGCTGTATGGCTACACCTTC,CASSQPTGKLYGYTF
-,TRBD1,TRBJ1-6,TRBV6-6,TGTGCCAGCAGTCCAGGTCTCGGGACAGGGTTGGCACCCCTCCACTTT,CASSPGLGTGLAPLHF
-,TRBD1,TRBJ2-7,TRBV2,TGTGCCAGCAGGGCGGGCAGGGGGCTTCTGTACGAGCAGTACTTC,CASRAGRGLLYEQYF
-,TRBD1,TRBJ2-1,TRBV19,TGTGCCAGTAGTAGATCCCCGGGACAGCCCTACAATGAGCAGTTCTTC,CASSRSPGQPYNEQFF
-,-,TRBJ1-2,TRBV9,TGTGCCAGCAGCCGCCGGTCACAGGGTTCAAACTATGGCTACACCTTC,CASSRRSQGSNYGYTF
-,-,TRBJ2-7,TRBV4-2,TGTGCCAGCAGCCCCGGAGGGGCAGGCGAGCAGTACTTC,CASSPGGAGEQYF
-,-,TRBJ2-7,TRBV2,TGTGCCAGCAGTGGTGGACAGACACTCTACGAGCAGTACTTC,CASSGGQTLYEQYF
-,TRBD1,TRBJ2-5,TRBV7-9,TGTGCCAGCAGCTTAGGGGGACAGGGGGGAGAGACCCAGTACTTC,CASSLGGQGGETQYF
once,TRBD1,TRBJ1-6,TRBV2,TGTGCCAGCAGCCCGGACAGGGGTTCACCCCTCCACTTT,CASSPDRGSPLHF
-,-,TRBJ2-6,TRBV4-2,TGTGCCAGCAGCAGCTGGGACTCTAGCTCTGGGGCCAACGTCCTGACTTTC,CASSSWDSSSGANVLTF
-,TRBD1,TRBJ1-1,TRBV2,TGTGCCAGCAGTGCCGGACTACAGGGGATGAACACTGAAGCTTTCTTT,CASSAGLQGMNTEAFF
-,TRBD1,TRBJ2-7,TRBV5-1,TGCGCCAGCAGCCCAATTGGCAGGGGGCCCTACGAGCAGTACTTC,CASSPIGRGPYEQYF
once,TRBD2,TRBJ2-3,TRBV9,TGTGCCAGCAGCGAGCCCTTAGCGGGGGGTCCAACGGGGGCAGATACGCAGTATTTT,CASSEPLAGGPTGADTQYF
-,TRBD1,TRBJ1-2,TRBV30,TGTGCCTGGAGTGTGCGTTTAGGACAGGGGGCGCGTGGCTACACCTTC,CAWSVRLGQGARGYTF
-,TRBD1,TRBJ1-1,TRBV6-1,TGTGCCAGCAGTCGACAGGGGGCTCTTAACACTGAAGCTTTCTTT,CASSRQGALNTEAFF
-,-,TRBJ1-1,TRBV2,TGTGCCAGCAGTGTTTCCCGGGACATCGGGATGAACACTGAAGCTTTCTTT,CASSVSRDIGMNTEAFF
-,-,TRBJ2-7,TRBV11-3,TGTGCCAGCAGCCCCCGGACTGATGCCTACGAGCAGTACTTC,CASSPRTDAYEQYF
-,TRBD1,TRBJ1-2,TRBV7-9,TGTTCCAGCAGCTTAGGGGGGACAGGGGGCCCTAAATGGCGTGGCTACACCTTC,CSSSLGGTGGPKWRGYTF
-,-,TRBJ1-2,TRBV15,TGTGCCACCAGTCGGGGGGGCTCTAACTATGGCTACACCTTC,CATSRGGSNYGYTF
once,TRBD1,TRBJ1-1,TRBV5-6,TGTGCCAGCAGCTGGGGACAGTGGGGCACTGAAGCTTTCTTT,CASSWGQWGTEAFF
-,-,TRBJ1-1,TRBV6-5,TGTGCCAGCAGTCCCGGGACGGGGGAGGCTTTCTTT,CASSPGTGEAFF
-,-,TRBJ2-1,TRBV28,TGTGCCAGCAGTCCACTAGGTACCCATGAGCAGTTCTTC,CASSPLGTHEQFF
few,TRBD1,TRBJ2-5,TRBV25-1,TGTGCCAGCAGTGACTACAGGGGAGAGACCCAGTACTTC,CASSDYRGETQYF
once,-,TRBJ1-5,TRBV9,TGTGCCAGCAGCGGGGCAAACAATCAGCCCCAGCATTTT,CASSGANNQPQHF
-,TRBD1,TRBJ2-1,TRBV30,TGTGCCTGGAGCCCCGACAGGGGACCCTACAATGAGCAGTTCTTC,CAWSPDRGPYNEQFF
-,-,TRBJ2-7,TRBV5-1,TGCGCCAGCAGCACGGGGGACCCCCGCCACGAGCAGTACTTC,CASSTGDPRHEQYF
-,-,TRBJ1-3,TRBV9,TGTGCCAGCAGCACCCTTAGACAGCCCTCTGGAAACACCATATATTTT,CASSTLRQPSGNTIYF